This T cell receptor (beta chain) emerged from a study of Ad26.COV2.S vaccination and SARS-CoV-2 variants. This clone was seen a few times. The target antigen is unknown. General study results and limits: People who got the vaccine or the placebo had similar non-spike TCR breadth.

Treatment noted: about 20 received Ad26.COV2.S at low or high dose, single or two shots; about 5 received placebo; per-sample allocation not given. Material that was analyzed had been drawn on day 63 after the first vaccine or placebo injection. Repertoires were generated with immunoSEQ multiplex PCR, while TCRdb's copy carries only in-frame clones and drops some. The table includes under 600,000 clones, approximately 90% detected once. Looked up from germline, CDR1 is SNHLY and CDR2 is FYNNEI. CDR3 length equals 13 residues. The sequences come from peripheral blood, collected in a trial of Ad26.COV2.S vaccine versus placebo. The TCR was taken from a person aged 18-60 years who received the Ad26.COV2.S COVID-19 vaccine or a placebo. The V gene is TRBV2, the J gene TRBJ1-5, with D perhaps matching TRBD1 (6 bases). CDR3 nucleotide sequence: TGTGCGAGCGCGGGGGGCGGCAATCAGCCCCAGCATTTT. This sequence encodes CASAGGGNQPQHF.